Listed here are 5 T cell receptor beta chains from one sample, sequenced in a study of T-cell reconstitution after alpha-beta-depleted transplantation in children. The authors prepared the TCRbeta library with unique molecular identifiers. TCRdb ran MiXCR on the PCR reads and lists one entry per CDR3 protein. Seen here are 490,000 or so distinct CDR3 sequences, approximately 10% observed once, and the top ten hold about 2%. Source: PBMCs, taken before TCRalphabeta/CD19-depleted stem cell transplant. These receptors all stem from a child aged 2-15 years with inherited bone marrow failure, due to receive a stem cell transplant.

This clonotype was counted only a few times. This chain links TRBV20-1 with TRBJ1-4, with no clear D. CDR3 length: 12 residues. Germline V CDR1 and CDR2: DFQATT, SNEGSKA (reference sequence). Trimming left V 6 bases short and J 8 bases short, with 13 bases between. The CDR3, as DNA: TGCAGTGCCAGCGACGGTGGGGAAAAACTGTTTTTT. This encodes CSASDGGEKLFF.

This clonotype was found a few times. In DNA, the CDR3 is TGCGCCAGCAGCCCCACCGAGGGGAGCTACGAGCAGTACTTC. Encoded protein: CASSPTEGSYEQYF. The rearrangement uses TRBV4-3 and TRBJ2-7; the D gene could be TRBD1 or TRBD2 (5 bases each). The CDR3 contains 14 residues. V lost 4 bases and J lost 3, with 13 bases in between. The germline CDR1 and CDR2 sequences are LGHNA and YSLEER.

This clonotype has a count of ten or more. The J gene is TRBJ1-2, the V gene TRBV7-9, with 7 bases identical to TRBD1. Per germline, CDR1 SEHNR and CDR2 FQNEAQ (reference sequence). Trimming removed 2 bases from V and 12 bases from J; junction bases left unmatched: 12. This CDR3 contains 14 residues. This CDR3 reads CASSLPLYRGENTF. Here the CDR3 DNA reads TGTGCCAGCAGCTTACCACTATACAGGGGAGAGAACACCTTC.

This clonotype has at least ten counts. The V and J genes are TRBV5-8 and TRBJ1-5; D not certain. V lost 3 bases and J lost 7, with 5 bases in between. Germline V gives CDR1 SGHTS, CDR2 YDEGEE. This CDR3 has 11 amino acids. The CDR3 bases are TGTGCCAGCAGCTGGGCCCAGCCCCAGCATTTT. It encodes CASSWAQPQHF.

In its sample, this clonotype was seen many times. V usage is TRBV29-1 and J usage is TRBJ2-3; D remains ambiguous. This CDR3 has 12 residues. Germline assignment: CDR1 SQVTM and CDR2 ANQGSEA. The germline V and J ends were trimmed by 5 bases and 2 bases, with 8 bases remaining between them. CDR3 sequence reads: CSVIQVTDTQYF. The CDR3, as DNA: TGCAGCGTTATTCAAGTCACAGATACGCAGTATTTT.